The source of this TCR beta chain is a study of OX40 agonist ivuxolimab in advanced cancers. Study summary: From roughly 20 to 90 years was the age range, with a mean of around 57 years, and about 83% were male. Prior anti-PD-1, anti-PD-L1 or anti-CTLA-4 therapy was allowed; roughly 40% had some.

Blood specimens came from baseline, cycle 4 day 1, and cycle 7 day 1. Only in-frame clones appear in the TCRdb table, and some are missing; sequencing was by immunoSEQ multiplex PCR. The sample has approximately 37,000 clones, 84% seen once. J lost 10 bases, V lost 3 bases, and 7 bases had no gene match. Per the germline V gene, CDR1 is SGHRS and CDR2 is YFSETQ. The CDR3 is 13 residues long. This TCR was sampled from an adult with an advanced solid tumor such as melanoma, head and neck, liver or kidney cancer. This chain joins TRBV5-1 and TRBJ2-1; 7 bases align to TRBD2. The sequencing here drew on CD4+ or CD8+ T cells sorted from blood, taken in a trial of the OX40 agonist ivuxolimab. The CDR3 sequence is CASSWTGGREQFF. The CDR3 DNA reads as TGCGCCAGCAGCTGGACGGGAGGCCGGGAGCAGTTCTTC.